The clone carrying this TCR beta chain has ten or more counts. This sample stems from a study of CD8 T cells in ankylosing spondylitis. TCRdb processed the 5' RACE reads anew with MiXCR; each CDR3 protein has one entry. The sample carries 35,000 to 50,000 distinct CDR3 sequences, less than 4% recorded once. The CDR3 is 16 amino acids. CDR1 and CDR2 from the germline V gene are SGDLS and YYNGEE. Losses at the gene ends were 2 bases for V and 3 bases for J; bases not matched to a gene: 6. This TCR was sampled from a male donor with ankylosing spondylitis or in good health (not recorded which). Sequences were obtained from blood, either unsorted or a sorted T cell fraction (not recorded which). The chain uses TRBV9 and TRBJ2-1; 9 bases map to TRBD1. The CDR3 reads CASSVTVDRGYNEQFF. The CDR3 nucleotides read TGTGCCAGCAGCGTCACGGTGGACAGGGGCTACAATGAGCAGTTCTTC.